The following is a TCR beta chain sequence with its context. How the authors handled the data: Nucleated cell counts were estimated from reference gene primer amplification. The repertoire was sequenced with immunoSEQ multiplex PCR; TCRdb's copy has only in-frame clones and lacks some. The DNA gave D and trimming, while V, J and clone size come from that table. The sample records about 160,000 clones, roughly 93% being singletons. These data are taken from a study of blood T cell repertoires in COVID-19. At the level of the study: Whether acute or convalescent, the COVID-19 samples came from the United States, Italy and Spain. Sources were T cells, B-cell-depleted T cells, or PBMCs; the material itself was cDNA or gDNA.

Per germline, CDR1 SGHNT and CDR2 YYREEE (reference sequence). This CDR3 is built from 15 residues. The germline V and J ends were trimmed by 5 bases and 2 bases, with 16 bases remaining between them. This chain connects TRBV5-4 to TRBJ2-5; possible D gene TRBD1, 5 bases. What was sequenced was peripheral blood. The sequence was collected from a man between 18 and 35 years old with acute or convalescent COVID-19. CDR3 amino acids: CASSLPPTAQETQYF. The CDR3 region has the DNA TGTGCCAGCAGTTTGCCCCCGACAGCTCAAGAGACCCAGTACTTC. Filled out from reference TRBV5-4 and TRBJ2-5, the complete variable domain reads ETGVTQSPTHLIKTRGQQVTLRCSSQSGHNTVSWYQQALGQGPQFIFQYYREEENGRGNFPPRFSGLQFPNYSSELNVNALELDDSALYLCASSLPPTAQETQYFGPGTRLLVL.